The entry below describes one TCR beta chain. A second about 7 to 12 cycle PCR used barcoded and J-beta primers. TCRdb itself ran the 5' RACE reads through MiXCR, one entry per CDR3 protein. Of roughly 500,000 distinct CDR3 sequences in the sample, 25% to 30% are singletons; the top ten hold under 20%. V was pared by 6 bases and J by 4 bases, with 13 bases between. The CDR3 is made up of 13 amino acids. Germline assignment: CDR1 SGHNT and CDR2 YYREEE (reference sequence). The data originate from a study of blood T cells in healthy people across ages. Donors gave 8.5 to 10 milliliters of peripheral blood apiece.

The material sequenced was blood. The chain uses TRBV5-4 and TRBJ2-5, with D perhaps given as TRBD1 or TRBD2 (5 bases each). The receptor was isolated from a woman aged 70 to 79 in good health. The CDR3 DNA follows: TGTGCCAGCACACGAGGGGTTGGAGAGACCCAGTACTTC. This codes for CASTRGVGETQYF.